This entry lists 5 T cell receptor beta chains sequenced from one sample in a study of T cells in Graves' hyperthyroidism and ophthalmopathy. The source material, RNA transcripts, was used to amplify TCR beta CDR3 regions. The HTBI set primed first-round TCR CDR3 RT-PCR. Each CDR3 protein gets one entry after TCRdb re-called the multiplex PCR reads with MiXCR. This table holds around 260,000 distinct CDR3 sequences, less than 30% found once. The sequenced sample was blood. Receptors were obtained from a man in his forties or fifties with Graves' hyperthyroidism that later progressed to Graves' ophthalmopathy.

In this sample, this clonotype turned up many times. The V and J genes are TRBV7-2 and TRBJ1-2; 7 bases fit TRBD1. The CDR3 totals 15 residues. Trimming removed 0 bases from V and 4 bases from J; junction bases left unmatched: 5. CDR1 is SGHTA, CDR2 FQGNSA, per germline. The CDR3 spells CASSLAGGQFYGYTF. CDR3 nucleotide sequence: TGTGCCAGCAGCTTAGCGGGGGGACAGTTCTATGGCTACACCTTC.

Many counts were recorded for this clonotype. This CDR3 is CSVGDSRNTEAFF. In DNA, the CDR3 is TGCAGCGTTGGGGACAGTCGAAACACTGAAGCTTTCTTT. The chain links TRBV29-1 to TRBJ1-1; 7 positions match TRBD1. The trim removed 4 bases at V and 2 bases at J, leaving 4 bases unmatched. CDR1 is SQVTM and CDR2 is ANQGSEA in the germline V gene. This CDR3 has 13 residues.

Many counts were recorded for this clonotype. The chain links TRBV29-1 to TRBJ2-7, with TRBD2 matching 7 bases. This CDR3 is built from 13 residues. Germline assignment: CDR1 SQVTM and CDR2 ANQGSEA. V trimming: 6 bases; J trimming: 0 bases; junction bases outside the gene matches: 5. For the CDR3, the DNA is TGCAGCGTGGGTAGCGGGTACTCCTACGAGCAGTACTTC. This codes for CSVGSGYSYEQYF.

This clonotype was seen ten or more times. The CDR3 coding sequence is TGTGCCAGCAGTGAATTCCCTTCTAGCGGCCCTTACGAGCAGTACTTC. It codes for CASSEFPSSGPYEQYF. The genes are TRBV25-1 and TRBJ2-7, with 7 bases fitting TRBD2. The CDR3 length is 16 residues. Germline CDR1 MGHDK, CDR2 SYGVNS. The J segment lost 4 bases and the V segment lost 1 base, leaving 10 bases of the junction unmatched.

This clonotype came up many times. CDR3: CASSEDTGNTIYF. CDR3 nucleotide sequence: TGTGCCAGCAGTGAAGATACGGGAAACACCATATATTTT. The chain recombines TRBV25-1 with TRBJ1-3; unclear D gene. CDR1 MGHDK and CDR2 SYGVNS come from the germline V gene. The V end was cut by 2 bases, the J end by 4 bases, with 6 bases between. This CDR3 contains 13 residues.